This entry concerns a single TCR beta chain. Its target is unknown. The sample comes from a study of cytomegalovirus exposure and HLA in healthy donors. Broader study findings: Most subjects had HLA-A and HLA-B alleles reportedly predicted accurately by TCR beta sequences.

This PCR relied on a set of 60 Vbeta primers and 13 Jbeta primers. This table comes from immunoSEQ multiplex PCR, and its TCRdb copy is limited to in-frame clones, with some not included. The sample contains 150,000 or so clones, around 80% of which appear only once. Sequenced input: PBMCs. The sequence came from a woman aged 40 to 55 in good health and CMV-seronegative.

This chain's CDR3 is CASSSDRGRGTGELFF. The CDR3, as DNA: TGTGCCAGCAGTTCAGACAGGGGGCGAGGCACCGGGGAGCTGTTTTTT. The chain joins TRBV11-2 to TRBJ2-2, with 10 bases matching TRBD1. From germline, CDR1 is SGHAT and CDR2 FQNNGV. The CDR3 runs to 16 residues. After removal of 6 bases from V and 4 bases from J, the junction contained 8 bases not matched to a gene. Supplemented by reference TRBV11-2 and TRBJ2-2, the full variable domain reads EAGVAQSPRYKIIEKRQSVAFWCNPISGHATLYWYQQILGQGPKLLIQFQNNGVVDDSQLPKDRFSAERLKGVDSTLKIQPAKLEDSAVYLCASSSDRGRGTGELFFGEGSRLTVL.